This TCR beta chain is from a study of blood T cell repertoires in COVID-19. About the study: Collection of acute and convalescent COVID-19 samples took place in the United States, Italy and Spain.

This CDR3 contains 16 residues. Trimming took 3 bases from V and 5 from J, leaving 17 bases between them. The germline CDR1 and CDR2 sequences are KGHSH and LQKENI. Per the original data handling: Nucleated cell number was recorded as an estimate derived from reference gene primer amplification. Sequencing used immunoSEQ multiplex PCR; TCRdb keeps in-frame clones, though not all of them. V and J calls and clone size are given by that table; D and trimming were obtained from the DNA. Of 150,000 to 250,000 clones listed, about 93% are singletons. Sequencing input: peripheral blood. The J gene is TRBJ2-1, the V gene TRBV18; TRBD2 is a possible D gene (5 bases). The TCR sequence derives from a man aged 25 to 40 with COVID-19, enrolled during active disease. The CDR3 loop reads CASSPRGSGDHNEQFF. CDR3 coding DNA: TGTGCCAGCTCACCGAGAGGGAGCGGAGACCACAATGAGCAGTTCTTC.